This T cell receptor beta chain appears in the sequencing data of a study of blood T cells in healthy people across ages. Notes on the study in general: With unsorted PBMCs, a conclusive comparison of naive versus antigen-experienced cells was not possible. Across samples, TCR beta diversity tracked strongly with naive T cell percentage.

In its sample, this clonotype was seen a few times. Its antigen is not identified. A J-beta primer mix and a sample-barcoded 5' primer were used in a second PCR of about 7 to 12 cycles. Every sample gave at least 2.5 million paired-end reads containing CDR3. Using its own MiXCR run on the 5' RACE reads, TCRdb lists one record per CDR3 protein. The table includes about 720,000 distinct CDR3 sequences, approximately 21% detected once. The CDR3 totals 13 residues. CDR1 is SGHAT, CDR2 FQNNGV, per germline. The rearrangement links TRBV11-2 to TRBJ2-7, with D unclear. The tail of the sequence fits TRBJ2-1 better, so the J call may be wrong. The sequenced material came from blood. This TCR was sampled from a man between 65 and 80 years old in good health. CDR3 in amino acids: CASPPAPQVEQFF. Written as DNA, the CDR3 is TGTGCCAGCCCCCCGGCTCCCCAGGTTGAGCAGTTCTTC.